Below are 28 T cell receptor beta chains sequenced from a single sample in a study of T cells in Graves' hyperthyroidism and ophthalmopathy. Using RNA transcripts as the source, TCR beta CDR3 regions were amplified. HTBI primers were the set used in a first-round RT-PCR of the TCR CDR3. TCRdb reanalysed the multiplex PCR reads using MiXCR and keeps one entry per CDR3 protein. This sample has hundreds of thousands of distinct CDR3 sequences, with approximately 18% found just once. Sequencing used blood. Receptors were obtained from a woman in her forties or fifties with Graves' hyperthyroidism that later progressed to Graves' ophthalmopathy.

This clonotype was recorded at least ten times. The chain couples TRBV20-1 to TRBJ1-2; 10 nucleotides align to TRBD1. With 5 bases clipped from V and 1 base from J, the junction kept 10 bases outside the gene matches. The CDR3 sequence is 16 residues long. The germline CDR1 and CDR2 sequences are DFQATT and SNEGSKA (reference sequence). For the CDR3, the DNA is TGCAGTGCTTTCCCAAGACAGGGGGCTAGTAACTATGGCTACACCTTC. Its protein product is CSAFPRQGASNYGYTF.

Ten or more counts support this clonotype. The rearrangement links TRBV2 to TRBJ2-1; D remains unclear. V was pared by 5 bases and J by 10 bases, with 15 bases between. The germline V gene has CDR1 SNHLY and CDR2 FYNNEI. CDR3 length: 13 residues. In DNA, the CDR3 is TGTGCCAGCAGTTTGTCCAGGTTCGTGGAGCAGTTCTTC. Amino acid sequence: CASSLSRFVEQFF.

This clonotype was observed at least ten times. The V and J genes are TRBV2 and TRBJ1-1, with D unresolved. Germline lookup yields CDR1 SNHLY and CDR2 FYNNEI. The CDR3 is 12 residues long. The V and J ends lost 8 bases and 1 base respectively, with 8 bases between them. CDR3 bases: TGTGCCAGCTTCGTTGGGAACACTGAAGCTTTCTTT. Translating it yields CASFVGNTEAFF.

CDR3 DNA: TGCAGTGCTAGAGACGGGGGGATTTCCTCAGATACGCAGTATTTT. It translates to CSARDGGISSDTQYF. The V and J genes are TRBV20-1 and TRBJ2-3; 7 nucleotides line up with TRBD2. With V trimmed by 0 bases and J by 4 bases, 7 bases remained unmatched. The CDR3 runs to 15 residues. Germline CDR1 DFQATT, CDR2 SNEGSKA (reference sequence).

In this sample, this clonotype turned up a few times. V is TRBV30 and J is TRBJ2-7; TRBD1 aligns across 10 bases. Trimming removed 3 bases from V and 4 bases from J; junction bases left unmatched: 15. The length of the CDR3 is 17 residues. Germline assignment: CDR1 GTSNPN and CDR2 SVGIG (reference sequence). Written as DNA, the CDR3 is TGTGCCTGGAGCGGGACAGGGGAACGATCGCGGTTTTACGAGCAGTACTTC. Its translation: CAWSGTGERSRFYEQYF.

V is TRBV24-1 and J is TRBJ2-1; 10 bases agree with TRBD2. Germline-derived CDR1 and CDR2 are KGHDR and SFDVKD. The CDR3 extends over 17 amino acids. The V gene end was trimmed by 4 bases and the J gene end by 7 bases; junction bases not matched to a gene: 12. The CDR3 loop is CATSEGASGGTENEQFF. The CDR3 DNA sequence: TGTGCCACCAGTGAGGGAGCTAGCGGGGGCACCGAAAATGAGCAGTTCTTC.

V is TRBV7-3 and J is TRBJ2-1; TRBD1 might be the D (6 bases). The ends were cut back, 5 bases at V and 1 base at J, with 15 bases in the middle. The CDR3 totals 16 residues. Germline CDR1 is SGHTA and CDR2 is FQGTGA. DNA for the CDR3: TGTGCCAGCAGCCAGGGGACCGGTATTTCCTACAATGAGCAGTTCTTC. Translated, it gives CASSQGTGISYNEQFF. Full variable domain (rest looked up from reference TRBV7-3 and TRBJ2-1): GAGVSQTPSNKVTEKGKYVELRCDPISGHTALYWYRQSLGQGPEFLIYFQGTGAADDSGLPNDRFFAVRPEGSVSTLKIQRTERGDSAVYLCASSQGTGISYNEQFFGPGTRLTVL.

The chain joins TRBV27 to TRBJ2-5, with 7 nucleotides matching TRBD1. This CDR3 is 14 amino acids long. Germline CDR1 reads MNHEY; CDR2 reads SMNVEV (reference sequence). The ends lost 4 bases at V and 9 bases at J; junction bases unmatched: 11. CDR3 nucleotide sequence: TGTGCCAGCAGTTGGGACAGAGCTTCGGGGTCCCAGTACTTC. This encodes CASSWDRASGSQYF.

The V and J genes are TRBV10-3 and TRBJ1-5; D may be TRBD1 (5 bases). Germline assignment: CDR1 ENHRY and CDR2 SYGVKD. The CDR3 is 13 amino acids. Trimming took 4 bases from V and 5 from J, leaving 9 bases between them. In DNA, the CDR3 is TGTGCCATCAGTGGACAGCCTTATCAGCCCCAGCATTTT. Translated, it gives CAISGQPYQPQHF.

The table lists this clonotype with a few counts. This chain's CDR3 is CASSLGAPEQYF. CDR3 sequence (DNA): TGTGCCAGCAGCTTGGGAGCACCCGAGCAGTACTTC. The chain joins TRBV7-9 to TRBJ2-7, with a tentative D call TRBD2 (5 bases). Trimming left V 3 bases short and J 6 bases short, with 9 bases between. The CDR3 is 12 amino acids. CDR1 and CDR2 from the germline V gene are SEHNR and FQNEAQ (reference sequence).

The chain recombines TRBV5-1 with TRBJ2-3; 12 bases match TRBD2. V dropped 0 bases and J dropped 1; count of bases not matched to a gene: 9. Looked up from germline, CDR1 is SGHRS and CDR2 is YFSETQ. This CDR3 is built from 19 residues. DNA of the CDR3: TGCGCCAGCAGCTTGGATCTGCCTAGCGGGGGGGCCGGCACAGATACGCAGTATTTT. Protein sequence: CASSLDLPSGGAGTDTQYF.

In this sample, this clonotype turned up a few times. The rearrangement uses TRBV30 and TRBJ2-3; perhaps TRBD1 as D (6 bases). Germline V CDR1 and CDR2: GTSNPN, SVGIG (reference sequence). Between the trimmed V and J ends, which lost 4 bases and 0 bases, there was a span of 14 bases. This CDR3 has 15 amino acids. The CDR3 loop is CAWTGSRGSTDTQYF. DNA of the CDR3: TGTGCCTGGACGGGGAGCAGGGGAAGCACAGATACGCAGTATTTT.

This clonotype was counted at least ten times. The V gene is TRBV20-1, the J gene TRBJ1-1, with D maybe TRBD1 (6 bases). Germline V gene data show CDR1 as DFQATT and CDR2 as SNEGSKA (reference sequence). The ends were cut back, 6 bases at V and 4 bases at J, with 9 bases in the middle. This CDR3 has 11 amino acids. This CDR3 reads CSAKGGTEAFF. The CDR3 coding sequence is TGCAGTGCGAAGGGGGGCACTGAAGCTTTCTTT.

The rearrangement uses TRBV6-1 and TRBJ2-2, with TRBD2 identical over 9 bases. The CDR3 extends over 15 amino acids. V lost 8 bases, J lost 3 bases, and 7 bases stayed unmatched. Germline V gene sequence: CDR1 MNHNS, CDR2 SASEGT. The chain's CDR3 is CASGVAGDYTGELFF. The CDR3 bases are TGTGCCAGCGGGGTAGCGGGGGACTACACCGGGGAGCTGTTTTTT.

The chain couples TRBV19 to TRBJ2-1; 9 nucleotides agree with TRBD2. With 2 bases clipped from V and 6 bases from J, the junction kept 5 bases outside the gene matches. Germline-derived CDR1 and CDR2 are LNHDA and SQIVND (reference sequence). The CDR3 has 15 residues. The CDR3 DNA is TGTGCCAGTAGTATAACGCTAGCGGGGCCCAATGAGCAGTTCTTC. As protein: CASSITLAGPNEQFF.

The chain carries TRBV3-1 and TRBJ2-5, with 10 bases fitting TRBD2. There are 16 residues in the CDR3. Germline V lookup: CDR1 LGHDT, CDR2 YNNKEL (reference sequence). Trimming cost V 0 bases and J 5 bases; bases outside gene matches: 6. CDR3 amino acids: CASSQDSAGGPETQYF. CDR3 DNA: TGTGCCAGCAGCCAAGACTCAGCGGGGGGGCCTGAGACCCAGTACTTC.

This chain links TRBV7-9 with TRBJ1-5; D possibly corresponds to TRBD1 (5 bases). Germline V gene data show CDR1 as SEHNR and CDR2 as FQNEAQ (reference sequence). CDR3 length: 17 residues. The V end was cut by 7 bases, the J end by 6 bases, with 25 bases between. CDR3 amino acids: CASTLCLGAVWCQPQHF. As DNA, the CDR3 is TGTGCCAGCACCCTGTGCTTAGGGGCAGTTTGGTGTCAGCCCCAGCATTTT.

The chain uses TRBV12-3 or TRBV12-4 and TRBJ2-3; TRBD1 is a possible D gene (5 bases). The CDR3 contains 14 residues. V dropped 6 bases and J dropped 0 bases, with 10 bases sitting between them. CDR3 sequence reads: CASRRSGSTDTQYF. CDR3 coding DNA: TGTGCCAGCAGACGTTCAGGGAGCACAGATACGCAGTATTTT.

This clonotype showed up just a few times. The chain is built from TRBV4-2 and TRBJ2-3; D unresolved. Between the trimmed V and J ends, which lost 0 bases and 6 bases, there was a span of 13 bases. This CDR3 comprises 15 residues. Germline values: CDR1 LGHNA, CDR2 YNFKEQ. CDR3 coding DNA: TGTGCCAGCAGCCAAGATGGAATAATCCCGGATACGCAGTATTTT. This gives the protein CASSQDGIIPDTQYF.

The chain employs TRBV7-2 and TRBJ1-6; D gene uncertain. Germline lookup yields CDR1 SGHTA and CDR2 FQGNSA. Between the trimmed V and J ends, which lost 6 bases and 0 bases, there was a span of 9 bases. This CDR3 region has 15 residues. Written as DNA, the CDR3 is TGTGCCAGCAGGGAGGGTAACTCCTATAATTCACCCCTCCACTTT. Amino acid sequence: CASREGNSYNSPLHF.

The CDR3 DNA follows: TGTGCCAGCAGTTTATCTACGGACAGTAAAGACACTGAAGCTTTCTTT. It codes for CASSLSTDSKDTEAFF. The V and J genes are TRBV27 and TRBJ1-1; D might be TRBD1 (6 bases). The CDR3 extends over 16 amino acids. CDR1 and CDR2 from the germline V gene are MNHEY and SMNVEV (reference sequence). V was pared by 0 bases and J by 3 bases, with 14 bases between.

In its sample, this clonotype was seen a few times. This chain joins TRBV6-1 and TRBJ2-3; 7 positions agree with TRBD2. The V gene end was trimmed by 7 bases and the J gene end by 3 bases; junction bases not matched to a gene: 10. The CDR3 consists of 15 residues. Germline CDR1 reads MNHNS; CDR2 reads SASEGT. The CDR3 DNA reads as TGTGCCAGCACCCCCGATGGGAGGGCAACAGATACGCAGTATTTT. Translated: CASTPDGRATDTQYF.

This clonotype was seen many times. The rearrangement uses TRBV2 and TRBJ2-2; 9 nucleotides agree with TRBD1. Losses at the gene ends were 4 bases for V and 0 bases for J; bases not matched to a gene: 3. The CDR3 has 16 residues. Looked up from germline, CDR1 is SNHLY and CDR2 is FYNNEI. The CDR3, as DNA: TGTGCCAGCAGTGCCACAGGGGGCTCGAACACCGGGGAGCTGTTTTTT. Amino acid sequence: CASSATGGSNTGELFF.

In this sample, this clonotype turned up a few times. The chain links TRBV6-1 to TRBJ2-3; 8 bases match TRBD2. The CDR3 runs to 17 residues. The V segment lost 5 bases and the J segment 3 bases; nucleotides outside the gene matches: 13. Germline CDR1 MNHNS, CDR2 SASEGT. CDR3 loop: CASSHRILAGTTDTQYF. CDR3 in DNA: TGTGCCAGCAGTCACCGAATTTTAGCGGGAACAACAGATACGCAGTATTTT.

This clonotype was found a few times. V usage is TRBV4-2 and J usage is TRBJ2-6; D perhaps matches TRBD1 (6 bases). The V gene lost 3 bases and the J gene lost 4 bases, with 13 bases spanning the gap. Germline V gene sequence: CDR1 LGHNA, CDR2 YNFKEQ. This CDR3 spans 16 amino acids. The CDR3 DNA sequence: TGTGCCAGCAGCCACCAAAGGGGGAGCGGGGCCAACGTCCTGACTTTC. It codes for CASSHQRGSGANVLTF.

The chain is built from TRBV30 and TRBJ1-3; no reliable D call. The CDR3 length is 14 residues. Germline loops: CDR1 GTSNPN, CDR2 SVGIG (reference sequence). Trimming left V 1 base short and J 4 bases short, with 11 bases between. CDR3 bases: TGTGCCTGGAGTGCTTGGGCGGCGGGAAACACCATATATTTT. Protein product: CAWSAWAAGNTIYF.

This clonotype appeared many times. The chain employs TRBV12-3 or TRBV12-4 and TRBJ1-2; weak D call: TRBD1 (6 bases). Trimming shortened V by 5 bases and J by 8 bases, and 18 bases separated the two germline ends. This CDR3 spans 14 amino acids. CDR3: CASSRPSGVLGYTF. CDR3 in DNA: TGTGCCAGCAGTCGTCCCTCAGGGGTGCTCGGCTACACCTTC.

The table lists this clonotype with many counts. The chain has TRBV5-6 and TRBJ2-7; 8 bases map to TRBD2. This CDR3 has 14 residues. CDR1 is SGHDT and CDR2 is YYEEEE in the germline V gene. After removal of 2 bases from V and 2 bases from J, the junction contained 3 bases not matched to a gene. The CDR3 here is CASSFSGTTYEQYF. CDR3 sequence (DNA): TGTGCCAGCAGCTTTAGCGGGACTACCTACGAGCAGTACTTC. Using reference TRBV5-6 and TRBJ2-7 for the parts outside the CDR3, the full variable domain is DAGVTQSPTHLIKTRGQQVTLRCSPKSGHDTVSWYQQALGQGPQFIFQYYEEEERQRGNFPDRFSGHQFPNYSSELNVNALLLGDSALYLCASSFSGTTYEQYFGPGTRLTVT.